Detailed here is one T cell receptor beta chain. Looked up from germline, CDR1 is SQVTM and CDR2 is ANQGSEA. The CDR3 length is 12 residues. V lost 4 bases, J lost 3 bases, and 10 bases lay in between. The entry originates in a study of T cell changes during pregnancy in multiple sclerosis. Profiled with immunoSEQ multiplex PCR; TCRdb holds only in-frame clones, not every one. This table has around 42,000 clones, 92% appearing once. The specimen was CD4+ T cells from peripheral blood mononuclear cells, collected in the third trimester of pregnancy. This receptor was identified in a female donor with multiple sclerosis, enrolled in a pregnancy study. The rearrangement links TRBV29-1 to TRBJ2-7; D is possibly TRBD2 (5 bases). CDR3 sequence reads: CSVVGEFYEQYF. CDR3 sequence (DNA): TGCAGCGTTGTGGGAGAGTTCTACGAGCAGTACTTC.